This T cell receptor beta chain was recovered during a study of identical twins. Overall study findings and caveats: Zero-insertion results could be subject to partial confounding by invariant MAIT and iNKT cells. The abundant beta clonotypes from cord blood had fewer insertions, and memory repertoires had none of this.

Template switching, a step in the protocol, added a universal primer site, and cDNA carried unique molecular identifiers. TCRdb called the 5' RACE reads again in MiXCR, with one record for every CDR3 protein. The sample includes 1.5 million to 2 million distinct CDR3 sequences, about 30% of them seen just once. Healthy Caucasians supplied all donations. Notes on this clonotype: Its antigen is as yet unknown.

The CDR3 has 16 residues. The V and J ends lost 3 bases and 4 bases, in that order; junction bases with no gene match: 9. Looked up from germline, CDR1 is KGHSH and CDR2 is LQKENI. The source of this sequence is a newborn girl in good health. Sequenced: cord blood. This rearrangement joins TRBV18 to TRBJ1-1; 9 bases are a match to TRBD1. CDR3 nucleotide sequence: TGTGCCAGCTCACCCGTCCCGGGACAGGGACTCACTGAAGCTTTCTTT. Protein: CASSPVPGQGLTEAFF.